Below, 27 T cell receptor beta chains from the same sample are listed, as sequenced in a study of cytomegalovirus exposure and HLA in healthy donors. Primers included in the PCR were 60 Vbeta and 13 Jbeta primers. Data came from immunoSEQ multiplex PCR; TCRdb stores just in-frame clones and leaves some out. The sample lists about 190,000 clones, more than 65% occurring once. The material sequenced was PBMCs. The receptor source for this set is a woman aged 30 to 39 in good health and CMV-seropositive.

A word on this clone: The junction shows a germline mismatch at one end, possibly a read error. The chain combines TRBV7-9 with TRBJ1-4, with D hard to call. The CDR3 has 14 amino acids. The germline V gene encodes CDR1 SEHNR and CDR2 FQNEAQ (reference sequence). The CDR3 DNA reads as TGTTCCAGCAGCACCGAGGTGTCTAATGAAAAACTGTTTTTT. It specifies CSSSTEVSNEKLFF. The full variable domain, its missing parts supplied by reference TRBV7-9 and TRBJ1-4, is DTGVSQNPRHKITKRGQNVTFRCDPISEHNRLYWYRQTLGQGPEFLTYFQNEAQLEKSRLLSDRFSAERPKGSFSTLEIQRTEQGDSAMYLCSSSTEVSNEKLFFGSGTQLSVL.

This clone was observed a handful of times. The CDR3: CASSERRLADNTGELFF. Written as DNA, the CDR3 is TGTGCCAGCAGTGAACGCAGACTAGCGGATAACACCGGGGAGCTGTTTTTT. The chain is built from TRBV6-1 and TRBJ2-2; 9 positions agree with TRBD2. The J segment lost 2 bases and the V segment lost 2 bases, leaving 6 bases of the junction unmatched. CDR1 and CDR2 (germline): MNHNS, SASEGT. The CDR3 consists of 17 residues.

This chain uses TRBV6-5 with TRBJ1-2; the D gene is possibly TRBD1 (6 bases). V gave up 8 bases and J gave up 8 bases, with 15 bases separating them. Germline V CDR1 and CDR2: MNHEY, SVGAGI. The CDR3 is made up of 12 amino acids. The CDR3 DNA is TGTGCCAGCGGACAGAGGGGATCCGGCTACACCTTC. Its translation: CASGQRGSGYTF.

The chain couples TRBV28 to TRBJ2-5; weak D call: TRBD1 (5 bases). Looked up from germline, CDR1 is MDHEN and CDR2 is SYDVKM. This CDR3 region has 14 residues. Trimming removed 7 bases at V and 5 bases at J, with 17 bases between. For the CDR3, the DNA is TGTGCCAGCAACCAAATAGGGGTCCGGGAGACCCAGTACTTC. Residues: CASNQIGVRETQYF.

J is TRBJ2-1 and V is TRBV13, with TRBD1 matching over 10 bases. Germline V lookup: CDR1 PRHDT, CDR2 FYEKMQ (reference sequence). The ends lost 2 bases at V and 2 bases at J; junction bases unmatched: 3. CDR3 length: 16 amino acids. The CDR3 sequence: CASSLIGQGAYNEQFF. CDR3 coding DNA: TGTGCCAGCAGCTTAATCGGACAGGGGGCCTACAATGAGCAGTTCTTC.

The rearrangement links TRBV19 to TRBJ2-1; D unresolved. Trimming cost V 7 bases and J 0 bases, with 10 bases left between them. CDR3 length equals 14 residues. Germline V gene lookup returns CDR1 LNHDA and CDR2 SQIVND (reference sequence). The CDR3 is CASTTRPSYNEQFF. DNA for the CDR3: TGTGCCAGTACTACCCGCCCCTCCTACAATGAGCAGTTCTTC.

The rearrangement links TRBV28 to TRBJ1-1; D uncertain. Trimming removed 2 bases from V and 5 bases from J, with 9 bases in between. This CDR3 has 13 residues. Per germline, CDR1 MDHEN and CDR2 SYDVKM. The CDR3 region has the DNA TGTGCCAGCAGTTTACCACCTACTACTGAAGCTTTCTTT. Its translation: CASSLPPTTEAFF.

This chain joins TRBV5-6 and TRBJ2-7, with D perhaps matching TRBD2 (6 bases). This CDR3 has 15 residues. V lost 0 bases to trimming and J lost 0 bases, with 10 bases between them. The germline CDR1 and CDR2 sequences are SGHDT and YYEEEE. CDR3 residues: CASSLAGGSSYEQYF. DNA for the CDR3: TGTGCCAGCAGCTTGGCTGGAGGGAGCTCCTACGAGCAGTACTTC.

The chain employs TRBV6-1 and TRBJ2-1; D is perhaps TRBD2 (6 bases). With 4 bases removed from V and 6 bases from J, the gap between germline ends came to 19 bases. The CDR3 spans 16 residues. Germline assignment: CDR1 MNHNS and CDR2 SASEGT. The chain's CDR3 is CASSATGTQYTNEQFF. The CDR3 nucleotides are TGTGCCAGCAGTGCGACCGGGACTCAATATACCAATGAGCAGTTCTTC.

V and J are TRBV2 and TRBJ1-4, with a tentative D call TRBD1 (5 bases). The V gene's germline CDR1 is SNHLY and CDR2 FYNNEI. This CDR3 has 16 residues. The ends were cut back, 6 bases at V and 0 bases at J, with 14 bases in the middle. CDR3 sequence reads: CASREFRGPTNEKLFF. DNA for the CDR3: TGTGCCAGCAGAGAGTTTAGGGGTCCAACTAATGAAAAACTGTTTTTT.

The chain couples TRBV9 to TRBJ1-5; D gene uncertain. The CDR3 extends over 16 amino acids. Trimming pared 0 bases from V and 0 bases from J, leaving 10 bases between. Germline V CDR1 and CDR2: SGDLS, YYNGEE. The CDR3 DNA is TGTGCCAGCAGCGTAGGGGCAGGCAATAGCAATCAGCCCCAGCATTTT. Its translation: CASSVGAGNSNQPQHF. Full variable domain (rest looked up from reference TRBV9 and TRBJ1-5): DSGVTQTPKHLITATGQRVTLRCSPRSGDLSVYWYQQSLDQGLQFLIQYYNGEERAKGNILERFSAQQFPDLHSELNLSSLELGDSALYFCASSVGAGNSNQPQHFGDGTRLSIL.

This chain connects TRBV7-9 to TRBJ2-3; 9 bases map to TRBD2. Germline loops: CDR1 SEHNR, CDR2 FQNEAQ (reference sequence). CDR3 length equals 15 residues. The trim removed 2 bases at V and 5 bases at J, leaving 5 bases unmatched. The CDR3 sequence: CASSLRLAARDTQYF. The DNA for the CDR3 is TGTGCCAGCAGCTTACGACTAGCGGCGCGAGATACGCAGTATTTT. Based on the CDR3 plus reference TRBV7-9 and TRBJ2-3, the full variable domain is DTGVSQNPRHKITKRGQNVTFRCDPISEHNRLYWYRQTLGQGPEFLTYFQNEAQLEKSRLLSDRFSAERPKGSFSTLEIQRTEQGDSAMYLCASSLRLAARDTQYFGPGTRLTVL.

The genes are TRBV10-3 and TRBJ1-5; 8 bases map to TRBD1. The CDR3 totals 15 residues. Germline V gene lookup returns CDR1 ENHRY and CDR2 SYGVKD. V lost 8 bases and J lost 3; bases outside the gene matches: 9. In nucleotides, the CDR3 is TGTGCCATCTCCGAGGACAGGGTCGACAATCAGCCCCAGCATTTT. Its translation is CAISEDRVDNQPQHF.

This clone appeared a few times. The rearrangement links TRBV5-6 to TRBJ1-6; D is possibly TRBD1 (5 bases). The CDR3 extends over 14 amino acids. Germline loops: CDR1 SGHDT, CDR2 YYEEEE. Deletions cut 4 bases from V and 7 bases from J, with 12 bases between. The chain's CDR3 is CASSLHRLNSPLHF. The CDR3 nucleotides read TGTGCCAGCAGCCTCCACAGGTTGAATTCACCCCTCCACTTT.

V gene TRBV13 combines with J gene TRBJ2-3, with D possibly matching TRBD2 (6 bases). Germline V gene data show CDR1 as PRHDT and CDR2 as FYEKMQ (reference sequence). The CDR3 is made up of 20 amino acids. The V gene lost 2 bases and the J gene lost 1 base, with 25 bases spanning the gap. Here the CDR3 reads CASSLYIRSAGRDGTDTQYF. The DNA for the CDR3 is TGTGCCAGCAGCTTATACATACGCTCGGCGGGGCGCGACGGCACAGATACGCAGTATTTT.

This chain uses TRBV6-4 with TRBJ2-2; D is undetermined. From germline, CDR1 is MRHNA and CDR2 SNTAGT. CDR3 length equals 13 residues. V was clipped by 3 bases and J by 5 bases, with 7 bases between them. This CDR3 reads CASSELETGELFF. The DNA for the CDR3 is TGTGCCAGCAGTGAACTGGAGACCGGGGAGCTGTTTTTT.

This sequence joins TRBV7-2 and TRBJ2-1, with D possibly being TRBD2 (5 bases). The V gene lost 5 bases and the J gene lost 2 bases, with 13 bases spanning the gap. Per the germline V gene, CDR1 is SGHTA and CDR2 is FQGNSA. The CDR3 extends over 15 amino acids. In nucleotides, the CDR3 is TGTGCCAGCAGCCTAGTACCCGGGACCTACAATGAGCAGTTCTTC. Its translation: CASSLVPGTYNEQFF.

The V call is TRBV2, the J call TRBJ2-3; 7 bases align to TRBD2. V trimming: 6 bases; J trimming: 4 bases; junction bases outside the gene matches: 10. CDR1 and CDR2 from the germline V gene are SNHLY and FYNNEI. This CDR3 contains 15 residues. As DNA, the CDR3 is TGTGCCAGCAGCGAGAGCGGGACCCATGCAGATACGCAGTATTTT. It encodes CASSESGTHADTQYF.

In its sample, this clone was seen once. The chain links TRBV7-3 to TRBJ1-1, with TRBD1 matching 8 bases. The CDR3 spans 14 residues. After removal of 5 bases from V and 6 bases from J, the junction contained 8 bases not matched to a gene. Germline CDR1 is SGHTA and CDR2 is FQGTGA. CDR3 DNA sequence: TGTGCCAGCAGCCCCCGGACAGGGTCCCCTGAAGCTTTCTTT. This translates into CASSPRTGSPEAFF.

The chain joins TRBV2 to TRBJ2-7, with 10 bases lining up with TRBD1. The CDR3 contains 15 residues. Germline V gene data show CDR1 as SNHLY and CDR2 as FYNNEI. J gave up 0 bases and V 6 bases, and 5 bases lay outside the gene matches. For the CDR3, the DNA is TGTGCCAGCAGGAGGGGACAGGGGCCCTCCTACGAGCAGTACTTC. As protein: CASRRGQGPSYEQYF.

V gene TRBV11-3 combines with J gene TRBJ1-1; D gene uncertain. Germline CDR1 and CDR2: SGHNT and YENEEA. This CDR3 spans 14 amino acids. Trimming removed 5 bases from V and 6 bases from J, with 16 bases in between. The CDR3 region is CASSRRESASEAFF. The CDR3 region has the DNA TGTGCCAGCAGCAGACGGGAGTCGGCATCTGAAGCTTTCTTT.

The V gene is TRBV5-1, the J gene TRBJ2-1; D is possibly TRBD2 (6 bases). Germline V gene data show CDR1 as SGHRS and CDR2 as YFSETQ. The CDR3 sequence is 13 residues long. V lost 4 bases and J 7 bases, leaving 12 bases between the germline ends. The CDR3 spells CASSRLVENEQFF. In DNA, the CDR3 is TGCGCCAGCAGCCGACTAGTCGAGAATGAGCAGTTCTTC.

The rearrangement links TRBV5-8 to TRBJ1-4, with unresolved D. CDR3 length: 14 residues. CDR1 and CDR2 (germline): SGHTS, YDEGEE. Trimming pared 9 bases from V and 2 bases from J, leaving 14 bases between. The DNA of the CDR3 is TGTGCCACCCCTGCGCTATGGACTAATGAAAAACTGTTTTTT. It yields the protein CATPALWTNEKLFF.

The chain has TRBV4-1 and TRBJ1-1; possibly TRBD1 for D (5 bases). V gave up 3 bases and J gave up 1 base, with 15 bases separating them. CDR1 is MGHRA, CDR2 YSYEKL, per germline. The CDR3 sequence is 16 residues long. CDR3 protein: CASSQWGVGTNTEAFF. The CDR3 region has the DNA TGCGCCAGCAGCCAGTGGGGGGTGGGAACGAACACTGAAGCTTTCTTT.

This clone was recorded a few times. The CDR3 loop reads CASSEGAFKGGYTF. As DNA, the CDR3 is TGTGCCAGCAGTGAGGGTGCGTTCAAGGGGGGCTACACCTTC. The J gene is TRBJ1-2, the V gene TRBV2; tentative D call: TRBD1 (5 bases). Per germline, CDR1 SNHLY and CDR2 FYNNEI. The CDR3 loop spans 14 amino acids. The germline V and J ends were trimmed by 3 bases and 8 bases, with 16 bases remaining between them. Full variable domain (missing parts from reference TRBV2 and TRBJ1-2): EPEVTQTPSHQVTQMGQEVILRCVPISNHLYFYWYRQILGQKVEFLVSFYNNEISEKSEIFDDQFSVERPDGSNFTLKIRSTKLEDSAMYFCASSEGAFKGGYTFGSGTRLTVV.

The J gene is TRBJ1-1, the V gene TRBV19; perhaps TRBD1 as D (6 bases). Germline lookup yields CDR1 LNHDA and CDR2 SQIVND (reference sequence). The ends were cut back, 6 bases at V and 5 bases at J, with 16 bases in the middle. The CDR3 is made up of 14 amino acids. CDR3 nucleotides: TGTGCCAGTAGACGGGGGGCGCGGGAGACTGAAGCTTTCTTT. It encodes CASRRGARETEAFF.

V gene TRBV19 combines with J gene TRBJ1-2; perhaps TRBD1 as D (6 bases). This CDR3 is built from 16 residues. V was clipped by 6 bases and J by 4 bases, with 21 bases between them. CDR1 LNHDA and CDR2 SQIVND come from the germline V gene (reference sequence). The CDR3: CASRLGTPEFAYGYTF. The CDR3 nucleotides read TGTGCCAGTAGACTCGGGACACCTGAATTCGCCTATGGCTACACCTTC.